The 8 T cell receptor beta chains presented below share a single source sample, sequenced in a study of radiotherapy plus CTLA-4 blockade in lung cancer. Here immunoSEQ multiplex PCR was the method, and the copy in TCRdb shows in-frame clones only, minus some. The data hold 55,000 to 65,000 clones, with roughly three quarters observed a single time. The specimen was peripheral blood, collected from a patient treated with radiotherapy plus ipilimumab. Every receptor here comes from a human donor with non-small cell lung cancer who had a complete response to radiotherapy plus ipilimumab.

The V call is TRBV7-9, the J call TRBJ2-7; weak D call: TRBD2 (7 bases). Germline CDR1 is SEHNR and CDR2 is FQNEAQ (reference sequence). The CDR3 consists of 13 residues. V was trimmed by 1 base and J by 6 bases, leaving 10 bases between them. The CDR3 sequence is CASSLGGGFEQYF. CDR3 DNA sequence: TGTGCCAGCAGCTTAGGGGGGGGCTTCGAGCAGTACTTC. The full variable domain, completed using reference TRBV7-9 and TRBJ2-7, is DTGVSQNPRHKITKRGQNVTFRCDPISEHNRLYWYRQTLGQGPEFLTYFQNEAQLEKSRLLSDRFSAERPKGSFSTLEIQRTEQGDSAMYLCASSLGGGFEQYFGPGTRLTVT.

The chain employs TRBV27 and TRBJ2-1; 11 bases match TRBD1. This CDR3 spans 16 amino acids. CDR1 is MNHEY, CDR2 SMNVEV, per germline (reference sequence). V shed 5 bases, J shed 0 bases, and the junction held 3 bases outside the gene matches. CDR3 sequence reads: CASSPGTGGSYNEQFF. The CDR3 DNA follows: TGTGCCAGCAGTCCAGGGACAGGGGGCTCCTACAATGAGCAGTTCTTC.

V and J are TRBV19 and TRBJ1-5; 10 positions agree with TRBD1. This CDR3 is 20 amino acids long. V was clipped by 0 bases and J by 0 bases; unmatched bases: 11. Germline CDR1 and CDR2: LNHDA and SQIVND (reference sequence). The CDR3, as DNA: TGTGCCAGTAGTATAGAGGCCCCCGGGACAGGGGATAGTAGCAATCAGCCCCAGCATTTT. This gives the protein CASSIEAPGTGDSSNQPQHF.

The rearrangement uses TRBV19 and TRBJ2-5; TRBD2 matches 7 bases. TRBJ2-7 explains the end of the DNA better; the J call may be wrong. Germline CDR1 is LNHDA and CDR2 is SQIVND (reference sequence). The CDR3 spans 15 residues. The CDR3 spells CASSARGLGRHEQYF. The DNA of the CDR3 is TGTGCCAGTAGTGCCCGAGGACTAGGGAGGCACGAGCAGTACTTC.

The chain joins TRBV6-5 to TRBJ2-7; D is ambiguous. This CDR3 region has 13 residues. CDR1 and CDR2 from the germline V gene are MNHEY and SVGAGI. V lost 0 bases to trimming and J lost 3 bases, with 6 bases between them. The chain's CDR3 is CASSYSLFYEQYF. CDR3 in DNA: TGTGCCAGCAGTTACTCTCTCTTCTACGAGCAGTACTTC.

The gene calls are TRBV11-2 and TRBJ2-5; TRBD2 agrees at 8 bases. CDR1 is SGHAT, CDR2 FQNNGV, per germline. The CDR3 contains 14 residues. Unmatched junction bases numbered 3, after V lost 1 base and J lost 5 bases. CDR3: CASSLVGGDETQYF. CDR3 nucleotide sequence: TGTGCCAGCAGCTTAGTCGGGGGGGACGAGACCCAGTACTTC.

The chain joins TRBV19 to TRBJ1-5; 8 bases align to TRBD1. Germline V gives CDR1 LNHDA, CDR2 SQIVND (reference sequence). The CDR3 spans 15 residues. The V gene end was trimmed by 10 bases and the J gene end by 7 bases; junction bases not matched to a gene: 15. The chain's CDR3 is CATRGGQGKSQPQHF. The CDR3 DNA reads TGTGCCACCCGGGGAGGACAGGGTAAATCCCAGCCCCAGCATTTT.

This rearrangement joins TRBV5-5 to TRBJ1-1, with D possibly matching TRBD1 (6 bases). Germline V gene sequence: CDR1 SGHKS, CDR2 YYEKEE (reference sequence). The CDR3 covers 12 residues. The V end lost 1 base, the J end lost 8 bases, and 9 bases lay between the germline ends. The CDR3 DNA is TGTGCCAGCAGCTTGCAGGGGACAGAAGCTTTCTTT. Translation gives CASSLQGTEAFF.